A single sample is the source of the 14 T cell receptor beta chains below, sequenced in a study of blood T cell repertoires in COVID-19. Profiling relied on immunoSEQ multiplex PCR, and the TCRdb table lists in-frame clones only, not all of them. The top ten hold approximately 5.2% of the sample, which has some 140,000 clones, roughly 77% seen once. Sequencing input: peripheral blood. The receptors come from a woman aged 70 to 79 with COVID-19, enrolled during active disease.

The chain joins TRBV5-8 to TRBJ1-6, with 7 bases aligning to TRBD1. V lost 6 bases, J lost 7 bases, and 13 bases stayed unmatched. This CDR3 is 16 amino acids long. CDR1 SGHTS and CDR2 YDEGEE come from the germline V gene. CDR3: CASTSPSTGANSPLHF. DNA of the CDR3: TGTGCCAGCACGAGCCCCTCAACAGGGGCCAATTCACCCCTCCACTTT.

The rearrangement uses TRBV28 and TRBJ1-4; D is unresolved. Germline CDR1 and CDR2: MDHEN and SYDVKM. The CDR3 totals 15 residues. V lost 2 bases and J lost 4, with 11 bases in between. In DNA form, the CDR3 reads TGTGCCAGCAGTTTAGCGGGGTATAGTAATGAAAAACTGTTTTTT. This sequence encodes CASSLAGYSNEKLFF.

This sequence joins TRBV6-6 and TRBJ2-1, with D perhaps TRBD1 (6 bases). Germline CDR1 reads MNHNY; CDR2 reads SVGAGI (reference sequence). V was clipped by 6 bases and J by 9 bases, with 9 bases between them. CDR3 length: 11 amino acids. Here the CDR3 DNA reads TGTGCCAGCAGGCAGGGGAGTGAGCAGTTCTTC. Encoded protein: CASRQGSEQFF.

The rearrangement joins TRBV7-9 to TRBJ2-2, with a tentative D call TRBD2 (6 bases). Germline CDR1 SEHNR, CDR2 FQNEAQ (reference sequence). This CDR3 has 16 residues. V dropped 0 bases and J dropped 7 bases, with 15 bases sitting between them. The CDR3 here is CASSLASPGRNGELFF. The CDR3 bases are TGTGCCAGCAGCTTAGCTTCGCCAGGGAGGAACGGGGAGCTGTTTTTT.

The CDR3 here is CASSIQGSSYNSPLHF. CDR3 DNA: TGTGCCAGTAGTATACAAGGGAGCTCCTATAATTCACCCCTCCACTTT. The V call is TRBV19, the J call TRBJ1-6; no clear D. The CDR3 covers 16 residues. Deletions cut 2 bases from V and 0 bases from J, with 8 bases between. Germline CDR1 LNHDA, CDR2 SQIVND (reference sequence).

The rearrangement joins TRBV7-9 to TRBJ2-7; D gene unclear. Trimming left V 5 bases short and J 9 bases short, with 20 bases between. Germline CDR1 SEHNR, CDR2 FQNEAQ (reference sequence). The CDR3 contains 14 residues. The CDR3 spells CASSPRYSPFGQYF. The CDR3 DNA sequence: TGTGCCAGCAGCCCCCGTTACAGTCCTTTTGGGCAGTACTTC.

This clone was seen just once. The CDR3 DNA is TGTGCCAGCAGTTCCTCACAGGGGGCTTACTCACCCCTCCACTTT. Translating gives CASSSSQGAYSPLHF. J is TRBJ1-6 and V is TRBV6-5; TRBD1 agrees at 9 bases. Germline V CDR1 and CDR2: MNHEY, SVGAGI. The CDR3 extends over 15 amino acids. V shed 4 bases, J shed 10 bases, and the junction held 8 bases outside the gene matches.

This clone has more than one count but fewer than ten. The V gene is TRBV18, the J gene TRBJ1-6; a possible D gene is TRBD1 (5 bases). The CDR3 loop spans 18 amino acids. V lost 4 bases to trimming and J lost 5 bases, with 21 bases between them. The germline V gene encodes CDR1 KGHSH and CDR2 LQKENI. CDR3 DNA sequence: TGTGCCAGCTCACGGGGGGGAGCGTCGGCCGTAAATAATTCACCCCTCCACTTT. This gives the protein CASSRGGASAVNNSPLHF. The variable domain in full, completed from reference TRBV18 and TRBJ1-6, reads NAGVMQNPRHLVRRRGQEARLRCSPMKGHSHVYWYRQLPEEGLKFMVYLQKENIIDESGMPKERFSAEFPKEGPSILRIQQVVRGDSAAYFCASSRGGASAVNNSPLHFGNGTRLTVT.

This clone occurred once. The genes are TRBV10-2 and TRBJ1-6; D unresolved. Germline V gives CDR1 WSHSY, CDR2 SAAADI. This CDR3 comprises 14 residues. V was pared by 4 bases and J by 4 bases, with 8 bases between. Here the CDR3 reads CASSALEYNSPLHF. CDR3 in DNA: TGCGCCAGCAGTGCACTAGAGTATAATTCACCCCTCCACTTT.

J is TRBJ1-1 and V is TRBV7-3, with D maybe TRBD1 (6 bases). Deletions cut 0 bases from V and 7 bases from J, with 9 bases between. The germline V gene encodes CDR1 SGHTA and CDR2 FQGTGA. The CDR3 has 13 amino acids. The CDR3 sequence is CASSLTGAREAFF. DNA of the CDR3: TGTGCCAGCAGCTTAACGGGGGCGCGTGAAGCTTTCTTT.

The rearrangement links TRBV5-6 to TRBJ1-2; D call uncertain. CDR3 length equals 13 residues. Trimming pared 3 bases from V and 3 bases from J, leaving 9 bases between. The V gene's germline CDR1 is SGHDT and CDR2 YYEEEE. The DNA for the CDR3 is TGTGCCAGCAGCTCTCGGGTAGACTATGGCTACACCTTC. As protein: CASSSRVDYGYTF.

The V call is TRBV5-1, the J call TRBJ2-7; perhaps TRBD2 as D (6 bases). Trimming stripped 4 bases from V and 0 bases from J, with 8 bases between. The CDR3 runs to 13 residues. Germline CDR1 and CDR2: SGHRS and YFSETQ. CDR3 sequence: CASSGGLSYEQYF. CDR3 DNA: TGCGCCAGCAGCGGAGGGCTCTCCTACGAGCAGTACTTC.

V usage is TRBV6-1 and J usage is TRBJ1-2; D unresolved. V lost 2 bases and J 5 bases, leaving 12 bases between the germline ends. Germline assignment: CDR1 MNHNS and CDR2 SASEGT. The CDR3 length is 14 residues. CDR3 coding DNA: TGTGCCAGCAGTGAACCGGGAGGACCTTATGGCTACACCTTC. Amino acids: CASSEPGGPYGYTF.

The chain links TRBV6-5 to TRBJ2-5; 7 bases agree with TRBD1. V was pared by 0 bases and J by 6 bases, with 4 bases of the junction left unmatched. This CDR3 is 14 amino acids long. CDR1 MNHEY and CDR2 SVGAGI come from the germline V gene. The CDR3: CASSYSSRGKTQYF. CDR3 in DNA: TGTGCCAGCAGTTACTCGTCCAGGGGGAAGACCCAGTACTTC.